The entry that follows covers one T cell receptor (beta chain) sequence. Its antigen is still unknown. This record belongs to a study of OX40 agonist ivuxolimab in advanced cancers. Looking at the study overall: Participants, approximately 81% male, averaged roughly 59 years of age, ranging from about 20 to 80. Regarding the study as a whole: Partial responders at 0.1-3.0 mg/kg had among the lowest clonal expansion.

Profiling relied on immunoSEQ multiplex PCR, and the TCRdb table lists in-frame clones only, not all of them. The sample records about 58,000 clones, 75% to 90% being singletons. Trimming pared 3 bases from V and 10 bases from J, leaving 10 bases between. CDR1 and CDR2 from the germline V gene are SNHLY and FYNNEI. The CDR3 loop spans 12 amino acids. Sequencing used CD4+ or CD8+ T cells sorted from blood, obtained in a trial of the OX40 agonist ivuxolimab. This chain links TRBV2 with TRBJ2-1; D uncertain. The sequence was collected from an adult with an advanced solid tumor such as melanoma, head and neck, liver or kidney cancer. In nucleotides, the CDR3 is TGTGCCAGCAGTGACGCCGGTCGCGAGCAGTTCTTC. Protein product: CASSDAGREQFF.